The next 24 T cell receptor beta chains were all read from a single sample in a study of cytomegalovirus exposure and HLA in healthy donors. Use of 60 Vbeta and 13 Jbeta primers characterized the PCR. Some clones are missing from TCRdb's copy, which holds only in-frame ones; the method was immunoSEQ multiplex PCR. There are 150,000 to 200,000 clones in the sample; roughly 80% occur only once, and 7.7% lies in the top ten. Material: PBMCs. These TCRs come from a woman between 40 and 50 years old in good health and CMV-seropositive.

The gene calls are TRBV28 and TRBJ2-7; 8 bases are shared with TRBD2. The CDR3 loop spans 15 amino acids. With V trimmed by 6 bases and J by 3 bases, 10 bases remained unmatched. CDR1 and CDR2 (germline): MDHEN, SYDVKM. The CDR3 bases are TGTGCCAGCAGCCAAAGCGGGAGCAAGGACTACGAGCAGTACTTC. This codes for CASSQSGSKDYEQYF.

The table lists this clone with a few counts. The chain joins TRBV7-9 to TRBJ2-3; 12 bases map to TRBD2. J gave up 4 bases and V 1 base, and 3 bases lay outside the gene matches. The CDR3 extends over 16 amino acids. Germline V CDR1 and CDR2: SEHNR, FQNEAQ (reference sequence). The CDR3 region is CASSLGLAGVADTQYF. In DNA form, the CDR3 reads TGTGCCAGCAGCTTAGGACTAGCGGGAGTTGCAGATACGCAGTATTTT.

This chain's CDR3 is CASSRDRARGHTF. The CDR3 DNA follows: TGTGCCAGTAGCCGGGACAGGGCGCGAGGCCACACCTTC. The rearrangement links TRBV19 to TRBJ1-2; 9 bases fit TRBD1. Germline CDR1 is LNHDA and CDR2 is SQIVND (reference sequence). With 6 bases clipped from V and 12 bases from J, the junction kept 11 bases outside the gene matches. This CDR3 spans 13 amino acids.

The chain links TRBV4-1 to TRBJ2-3; D is perhaps TRBD2 (6 bases). This CDR3 region has 13 residues. Trimming removed 5 bases from V and 4 bases from J, with 10 bases in between. Germline CDR1 and CDR2: MGHRA and YSYEKL. The chain's CDR3 is CASSAPGADTQYF. The CDR3 DNA reads TGCGCCAGCAGCGCACCGGGGGCAGATACGCAGTATTTT.

This rearrangement joins TRBV13 to TRBJ2-7; 10 bases match TRBD2. The J segment lost 1 base and the V segment lost 5 bases, leaving 5 bases of the junction unmatched. The length of the CDR3 is 15 residues. Germline V CDR1 and CDR2: PRHDT, FYEKMQ (reference sequence). The CDR3 spells CASSLGLAASYEQYF. Written as DNA, the CDR3 is TGTGCCAGCAGCCTTGGACTAGCGGCTTCCTACGAGCAGTACTTC.

The chain uses TRBV28 and TRBJ2-3; no firm D call. V was trimmed by 2 bases and J by 1 base, leaving 10 bases between them. Germline-derived CDR1 and CDR2 are MDHEN and SYDVKM. This CDR3 contains 15 residues. The CDR3 DNA follows: TGTGCCAGCAGTTTACCTTCCCTCGGCACAGATACGCAGTATTTT. As protein: CASSLPSLGTDTQYF.

V is TRBV4-1 and J is TRBJ1-5; D may be TRBD1 (5 bases). V lost 4 bases, J lost 2 bases, and 12 bases lay in between. CDR1 MGHRA and CDR2 YSYEKL come from the germline V gene. This CDR3 comprises 15 residues. CDR3 region: CASSPIWGGNQPQHF. The CDR3 region has the DNA TGCGCCAGCAGCCCAATTTGGGGGGGCAATCAGCCCCAGCATTTT.

The chain recombines TRBV7-9 with TRBJ1-2; 7 nucleotides line up with TRBD1. CDR1 SEHNR and CDR2 FQNEAQ come from the germline V gene (reference sequence). CDR3 length: 13 residues. Unmatched junction bases numbered 2, after V lost 1 base and J lost 6 bases. CDR3 loop: CASSLEGANGYTF. In DNA, the CDR3 is TGTGCCAGCAGCTTAGAGGGGGCGAATGGCTACACCTTC.

The chain recombines TRBV18 with TRBJ2-3, with no clear D. The CDR3 runs 14 residues. V dropped 3 bases and J dropped 0 bases, with 7 bases sitting between them. Germline-derived CDR1 and CDR2 are KGHSH and LQKENI. In DNA form, the CDR3 reads TGTGCCAGCTCACCCGCGGCTAGCACAGATACGCAGTATTTT. Residues: CASSPAASTDTQYF.

The chain carries TRBV9 and TRBJ1-2; TRBD1 matches 7 bases. Losses at the gene ends were 2 bases for V and 2 bases for J; bases not matched to a gene: 6. The CDR3 is made up of 15 amino acids. CDR1 and CDR2 from the germline V gene are SGDLS and YYNGEE. The CDR3 loop reads CASSVEDRRNYGYTF. In nucleotides, the CDR3 is TGTGCCAGCAGCGTTGAGGACAGGAGGAACTATGGCTACACCTTC.

This chain connects TRBV28 to TRBJ1-3, with TRBD1 as a possible D gene (5 bases). The CDR3 runs 15 residues. V was pared by 2 bases and J by 2 bases, with 10 bases between. The V gene's germline CDR1 is MDHEN and CDR2 SYDVKM. The CDR3, as DNA: TGTGCCAGCAGTTTAACCAGGGCTACTGGAAACACCATATATTTT. It codes for CASSLTRATGNTIYF.

The V gene is TRBV6-5, the J gene TRBJ2-7; D ambiguous. Germline-derived CDR1 and CDR2 are MNHEY and SVGAGI. Trimming removed 6 bases from V and 8 bases from J, with 14 bases in between. The CDR3 has 12 residues. CDR3 residues: CASRTESRQQYF. CDR3 sequence (DNA): TGTGCCAGCAGGACGGAGTCCCGCCAGCAGTACTTC.

The gene calls are TRBV7-9 and TRBJ1-1; 8 nucleotides align to TRBD1. Germline lookup yields CDR1 SEHNR and CDR2 FQNEAQ (reference sequence). The CDR3 runs 15 residues. The V and J ends lost 5 bases and 2 bases, in that order; junction bases with no gene match: 7. The CDR3 reads CASSPVGTGNTEAFF. CDR3 DNA sequence: TGTGCCAGCAGCCCTGTTGGGACAGGTAACACTGAAGCTTTCTTT.

This chain uses TRBV10-3 with TRBJ2-5; TRBD2 aligns across 15 bases. Germline V CDR1 and CDR2: ENHRY, SYGVKD. CDR3 length: 17 amino acids. The V and J ends lost 8 bases and 5 bases, in that order; junction bases with no gene match: 12. As DNA, the CDR3 is TGTGCCATCGGCCCGGGACTAGCGGGAGGAAGAGGGGAGACCCAGTACTTC. Translated, it gives CAIGPGLAGGRGETQYF.

This chain connects TRBV28 to TRBJ1-2; D gene ambiguous. The V end was cut by 3 bases, the J end by 8 bases, with 13 bases between. CDR1 is MDHEN, CDR2 SYDVKM, per germline. The CDR3 has 13 amino acids. DNA of the CDR3: TGTGCCAGCAGTTTCGCCCTATTATGGGGCTACACCTTC. Its protein is CASSFALLWGYTF.

This chain connects TRBV30 to TRBJ1-5; D uncertain. V gave up 2 bases and J gave up 7 bases, with 15 bases separating them. This CDR3 is 14 amino acids long. Germline values: CDR1 GTSNPN, CDR2 SVGIG (reference sequence). The CDR3 is CAWSSLGPGQPQHF. The CDR3 DNA follows: TGTGCCTGGAGTTCTCTGGGCCCGGGACAGCCCCAGCATTTT.

This clone turned up a few times. The chain carries TRBV5-1 and TRBJ2-2, with TRBD1 matching 8 bases. The CDR3 length is 15 residues. V was pared by 4 bases and J by 5 bases, with 7 bases of the junction left unmatched. CDR1 SGHRS and CDR2 YFSETQ come from the germline V gene. The CDR3 is CASSGQGVGTGELFF. Here the CDR3 DNA reads TGCGCCAGCAGCGGACAGGGCGTGGGGACCGGGGAGCTGTTTTTT.

The genes are TRBV11-2 and TRBJ2-1; D unclear. There are 13 residues in the CDR3. Trimming took off 3 bases at V and 4 bases at J, with 7 bases between the two ends. Germline CDR1 is SGHAT and CDR2 is FQNNGV. The CDR3 loop is CASSLGSYNEQFF. CDR3 DNA: TGTGCCAGCAGCTTGGGCAGTTACAATGAGCAGTTCTTC. The full variable domain, with the rest looked up from reference TRBV11-2 and TRBJ2-1, is EAGVAQSPRYKIIEKRQSVAFWCNPISGHATLYWYQQILGQGPKLLIQFQNNGVVDDSQLPKDRFSAERLKGVDSTLKIQPAKLEDSAVYLCASSLGSYNEQFFGPGTRLTVL.

J is TRBJ2-3 and V is TRBV5-4; the match to TRBD2 covers 11 bases. CDR3 length equals 17 residues. V gave up 3 bases and J gave up 4 bases; unmatched junction bases: 10. Per the germline V gene, CDR1 is SGHNT and CDR2 is YYREEE (reference sequence). The CDR3 loop reads CASSSAGTSGLADTQYF. In nucleotides, the CDR3 is TGTGCCAGCAGCTCCGCCGGGACTAGCGGCCTTGCAGATACGCAGTATTTT.

The chain recombines TRBV6-5 with TRBJ1-5; D is unclear. CDR3 length: 12 residues. Trimming pared 6 bases from V and 7 bases from J, leaving 10 bases between. Germline CDR1 and CDR2: MNHEY and SVGAGI. CDR3 amino acids: CASRASGQPQHF. Here the CDR3 DNA reads TGTGCCAGCAGGGCTAGTGGGCAGCCCCAGCATTTT.

This rearrangement joins TRBV5-4 to TRBJ2-7; D may be TRBD1 (5 bases). CDR1 SGHNT and CDR2 YYREEE come from the germline V gene (reference sequence). The V end was cut by 3 bases, the J end by 0 bases, with 16 bases between. The CDR3 extends over 16 amino acids. CDR3: CASSSTAGSNSYEQYF. The CDR3 DNA sequence: TGTGCCAGCAGCTCAACGGCAGGGTCGAACTCCTACGAGCAGTACTTC.

Here the CDR3 reads CASSLGPETRYEQYF. The CDR3 DNA is TGCGCCAGCAGCTTGGGGCCCGAGACACGCTACGAGCAGTACTTC. This chain links TRBV5-1 with TRBJ2-7; D call uncertain. Germline V gene data show CDR1 as SGHRS and CDR2 as YFSETQ. V lost 0 bases and J 3 bases, leaving 13 bases between the germline ends. This CDR3 region has 15 residues.

This clone has a handful of counts. The J gene is TRBJ1-5, the V gene TRBV7-9, with 7 bases fitting TRBD1. This CDR3 comprises 16 residues. Germline lookup yields CDR1 SEHNR and CDR2 FQNEAQ (reference sequence). Trimming at V came to 4 bases and at J to 0 bases, leaving 6 bases not matched to a gene. The CDR3: CASSSDRTLSNQPQHF. The CDR3, as DNA: TGTGCCAGCAGCTCGGACAGGACCCTTAGCAATCAGCCCCAGCATTTT. The whole variable domain, filled in from reference TRBV7-9 and TRBJ1-5, reads DTGVSQNPRHKITKRGQNVTFRCDPISEHNRLYWYRQTLGQGPEFLTYFQNEAQLEKSRLLSDRFSAERPKGSFSTLEIQRTEQGDSAMYLCASSSDRTLSNQPQHFGDGTRLSIL.

The V and J genes are TRBV18 and TRBJ1-1, with a tentative D call TRBD1 (6 bases). V lost 3 bases, J lost 3 bases, and 14 bases lay in between. There are 15 residues in the CDR3. Germline V gives CDR1 KGHSH, CDR2 LQKENI. The CDR3 sequence is CASSPRQGIDTEAFF. As DNA, the CDR3 is TGTGCCAGCTCACCGAGGCAGGGGATAGACACTGAAGCTTTCTTT.